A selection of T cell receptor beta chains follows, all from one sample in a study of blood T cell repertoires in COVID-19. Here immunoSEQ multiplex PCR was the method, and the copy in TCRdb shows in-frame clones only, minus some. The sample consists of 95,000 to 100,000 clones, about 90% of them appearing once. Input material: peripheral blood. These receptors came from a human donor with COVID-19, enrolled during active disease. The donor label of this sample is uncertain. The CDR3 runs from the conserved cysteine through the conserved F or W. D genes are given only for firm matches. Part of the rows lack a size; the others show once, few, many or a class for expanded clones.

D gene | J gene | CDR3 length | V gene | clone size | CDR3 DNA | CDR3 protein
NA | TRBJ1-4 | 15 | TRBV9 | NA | TGTGCCAGCAGCGTAGGACAGGCAACTAATGAAAAACTGTTTTTT | CASSVGQATNEKLFF
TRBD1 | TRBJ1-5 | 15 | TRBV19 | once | TGTGCCAGTAGTGGATCAGGGGGGACCTATCAGCCCCAGCATTTT | CASSGSGGTYQPQHF
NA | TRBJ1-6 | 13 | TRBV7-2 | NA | TGTGCCAGCAGCCCCTTCCATAATTCACCCCTCCACTTT | CASSPFHNSPLHF
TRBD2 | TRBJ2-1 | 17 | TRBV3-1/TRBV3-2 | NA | TGTGCCAGCAGCCAAGGGTACGAGCGGGGGGCCGCAGGGGAGCAGTTCTTC | CASSQGYERGAAGEQFF
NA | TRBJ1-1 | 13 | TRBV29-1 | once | TGCAGCGTTGATGGACAGTTGAACACTGAAGCTTTCTTT | CSVDGQLNTEAFF
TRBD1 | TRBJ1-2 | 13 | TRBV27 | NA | TGTGCCAGCAGGGCAGGGGGAGGACTTGGCTACACCTTC | CASRAGGGLGYTF
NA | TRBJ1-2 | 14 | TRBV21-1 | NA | TGTGCCAGCAGCAAAGCCCGAGTAAACTATGGCTACACCTTC | CASSKARVNYGYTF
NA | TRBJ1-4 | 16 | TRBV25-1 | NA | TGTGCCAGCAGTGAAGGGGAGACCGTCATTAATGAAAAACTGTTTTTT | CASSEGETVINEKLFF
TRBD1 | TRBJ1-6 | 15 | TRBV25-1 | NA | TGTGCCAGCAGTGAACCGACAGGGGAGGGATCACCCCTCCACTTT | CASSEPTGEGSPLHF
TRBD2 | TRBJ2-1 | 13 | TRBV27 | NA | TGTGCCAGCAGTTTCGCAGGGAGGGATGAGCAGTTCTTC | CASSFAGRDEQFF
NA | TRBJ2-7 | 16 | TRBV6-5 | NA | TGTGCCAGCAGTTACTCGACGGGGGACTCAGGCTACGAGCAGTACTTC | CASSYSTGDSGYEQYF
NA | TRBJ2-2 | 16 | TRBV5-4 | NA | TGTGCCAGCAGCCCATGGAAGGGGACGAACACCGGGGAGCTGTTTTTT | CASSPWKGTNTGELFF
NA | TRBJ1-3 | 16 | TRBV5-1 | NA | TGCGCCAGCAGCTTGGCTCCACAGGGATCCGGAAACACCATATATTTT | CASSLAPQGSGNTIYF
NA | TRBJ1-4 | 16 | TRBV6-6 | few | TGTGCCAGCACCAACGGGGGACCCACAACTAATGAAAAACTGTTTTTT | CASTNGGPTTNEKLFF
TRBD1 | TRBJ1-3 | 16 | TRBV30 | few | TGTGCCTGGAGCGTAGGGACAGGTCCCTCTGGAAACACCATATATTTT | CAWSVGTGPSGNTIYF
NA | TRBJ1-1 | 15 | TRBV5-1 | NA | TGCGCCAGCAGCTGGCAGGGGACCTCGGGGACTGAAGCTTTCTTT | CASSWQGTSGTEAFF
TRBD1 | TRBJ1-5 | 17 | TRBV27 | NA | TGTGCCAGCCCCCTCGACAGGGACTCCAAGGTGGATCAGCCCCAGCATTTT | CASPLDRDSKVDQPQHF
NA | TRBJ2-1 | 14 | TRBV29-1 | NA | TGCAGCGTCACCGGGACTGCGACGATTAATGAGCAGTTCTTC | CSVTGTATINEQFF
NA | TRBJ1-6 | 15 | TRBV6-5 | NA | TGTGCCAGCAGTTACTCGAGGGAATCGGGTTCACCCCTCCACTTT | CASSYSRESGSPLHF
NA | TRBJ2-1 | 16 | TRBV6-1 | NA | TGTGCCAGCAGTGAAACCTGGGCGGGGGCCTGGGTTGAGCAGTTCTTC | CASSETWAGAWVEQFF
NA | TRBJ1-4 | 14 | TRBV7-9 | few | TGTGCCACCGAGCCCCCAGGGTACGGGGAAAAACTGTTTTTT | CATEPPGYGEKLFF
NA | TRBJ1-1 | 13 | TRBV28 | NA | TGTGCCAGCATCATGGGAGGGTTGACTGAAGCTTTCTTT | CASIMGGLTEAFF
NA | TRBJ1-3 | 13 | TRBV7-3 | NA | TGTGCCAGCAGCTTAAACAGGGGAAACACCATATATTTT | CASSLNRGNTIYF
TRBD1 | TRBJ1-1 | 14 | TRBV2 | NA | TGTGCCAGCAGGACCCGACAGGGGTTGACTGAAGCTTTCTTT | CASRTRQGLTEAFF
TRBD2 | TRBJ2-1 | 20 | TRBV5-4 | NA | TGTGCCAGCAGCTTGCCGAGGGGCGGGGGGGCCGACAGCTCCTACAATGAGCAGTTCTTC | CASSLPRGGGADSSYNEQFF
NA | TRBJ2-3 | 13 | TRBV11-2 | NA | TGTGCCAGCAGCCTAACGGGGGTGGATACGCAGTATTTT | CASSLTGVDTQYF
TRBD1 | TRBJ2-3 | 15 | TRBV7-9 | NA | TGTGCCAGCAGCGGGGACAGGGGTGAGACAGATACGCAGTATTTT | CASSGDRGETDTQYF
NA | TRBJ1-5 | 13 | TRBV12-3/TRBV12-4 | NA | TGTGCCAGCAGCCACCCAGGAAATCAGCCCCAGCATTTT | CASSHPGNQPQHF
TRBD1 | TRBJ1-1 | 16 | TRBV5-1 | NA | TGCGCCAGCAGCCCCGACAGGGGGCTGTTTGGCACTGAAGCTTTCTTT | CASSPDRGLFGTEAFF
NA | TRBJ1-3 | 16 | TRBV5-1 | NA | TGCGCCAGCAGCCCATGGGGCCGGGACTTTGAAAACACCATATATTTT | CASSPWGRDFENTIYF
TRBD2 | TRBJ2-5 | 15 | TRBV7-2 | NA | TGTGCCAGCAGCTTAGACGGCGGGGGATTACAGACCCAGTACTTC | CASSLDGGGLQTQYF
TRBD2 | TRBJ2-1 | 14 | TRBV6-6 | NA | TGTGCCAGCAGCACGGGGGGGCCCACCAATGAGCAGTTCTTC | CASSTGGPTNEQFF
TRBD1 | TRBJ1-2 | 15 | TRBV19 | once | TGTGCCAGTAGTATAGCAGGGACAGGGGTTTTCGGCTACACCTTC | CASSIAGTGVFGYTF